Given below is one TCR beta chain in context. Clones were read by immunoSEQ multiplex PCR, and TCRdb kept only the in-frame ones, dropping some. The table shows approximately 26,000 clones, with about four fifths occurring only once. This record belongs to a study of preoperative IRX-2 immunotherapy in early breast cancer. Sample treatment: preoperative locoregional IRX-2 cytokine immunotherapy. Samples came from a phase Ib trial of preoperative locoregional IRX-2 cytokine immunotherapy. This CDR3 has 14 amino acids. Germline V gives CDR1 LNHDA, CDR2 SQIVND (reference sequence). The germline V and J ends were trimmed by 5 bases and 2 bases, with 13 bases remaining between them.

The chain uses TRBV19 and TRBJ2-7, with TRBD1 as a possible D gene (6 bases). The source was lymph node tissue, collected before IRX-2 immunotherapy. This sequence originates from a human donor with breast cancer. The CDR3 coding sequence is TGTGCCAGTAGTTCCACCAGGGGCCCCTACGAGCAGTACTTC. It encodes CASSSTRGPYEQYF.